Each of the 28 T cell receptor beta chains below was sequenced from the same sample in a study of T cells in tuberculosis. TCRdb keeps only in-frame clones here, not all; method: immunoSEQ multiplex PCR. The data hold tens of thousands of clones, with around 96% observed a single time. The time point: new active TB diagnosis, blood taken before or within 7 days of starting treatment. The specimen was PBMCs, collected at tuberculosis diagnosis. Every receptor here comes from an adult with tuberculosis.

This sequence joins TRBV18 and TRBJ1-6, with a weak D call TRBD1 (5 bases). CDR3 length: 16 amino acids. The germline gives CDR1 KGHSH, CDR2 LQKENI. Trimming stripped 4 bases from V and 14 bases from J, with 24 bases between. Here the CDR3 DNA reads TGTGCCAGCTCACAACTTAGCAGGGCGATTGCGAGAACCCTCCACTTT. Its translation: CASSQLSRAIARTLHF.

V gene TRBV5-6 combines with J gene TRBJ2-3; D uncertain. This CDR3 spans 14 amino acids. Per germline, CDR1 SGHDT and CDR2 YYEEEE. V was trimmed by 3 bases and J by 2 bases, leaving 10 bases between them. The CDR3 sequence: CASSSLSSTDTQYF. For the CDR3, the DNA is TGTGCCAGCAGCTCGCTAAGTTCCACAGATACGCAGTATTTT.

The gene calls are TRBV30 and TRBJ1-2; possibly TRBD1 for D (6 bases). Germline CDR1 reads GTSNPN; CDR2 reads SVGIG (reference sequence). The CDR3 sequence is 13 residues long. Between the trimmed V and J ends, which lost 2 bases and 3 bases, there was a span of 10 bases. This chain's CDR3 is CAWSRTEDYGYTF. In DNA, the CDR3 is TGTGCCTGGAGTAGGACAGAGGACTATGGCTACACCTTC.

The J gene is TRBJ1-2, the V gene TRBV5-6, with 7 nucleotides matching TRBD1. Per the germline V gene, CDR1 is SGHDT and CDR2 is YYEEEE. J gave up 0 bases and V 4 bases, and 6 bases lay outside the gene matches. The CDR3 has 15 residues. CDR3 loop: CASSVGQSPNYGYTF. The CDR3, as DNA: TGTGCCAGCAGCGTGGGACAGTCCCCTAACTATGGCTACACCTTC.

This chain joins TRBV18 and TRBJ2-2, with 11 bases identical to TRBD2. With V trimmed by 3 bases and J by 1 base, 7 bases remained unmatched. CDR1 and CDR2 from the germline V gene are KGHSH and LQKENI. This CDR3 spans 18 amino acids. In DNA form, the CDR3 reads TGTGCCAGCTCACCTAAGACTAGCGGGACCTTGAACACCGGGGAGCTGTTTTTT. It translates to CASSPKTSGTLNTGELFF.

This clone was seen once. The rearrangement uses TRBV6-6 and TRBJ2-3; a possible D gene is TRBD1 (6 bases). The CDR3 is 15 amino acids. V was trimmed by 2 bases and J by 6 bases, leaving 15 bases between them. Germline CDR1 is MNHNY and CDR2 is SVGAGI (reference sequence). The CDR3 DNA reads as TGTGCCAGCAGTTACCAGAGACAGGTCGCCGATACGCAGTATTTT. Translated: CASSYQRQVADTQYF.

The chain links TRBV23-1 to TRBJ1-2; D perhaps matches TRBD1 (5 bases). TRBV23-1 belongs to the ORF category, with a function that is uncertain. V lost 0 bases, J lost 6 bases, and 8 bases lay in between. The CDR3 runs 13 residues. The CDR3 loop reads CASSQSWGDGYTF. The CDR3 DNA reads TGCGCCAGCAGTCAATCGTGGGGGGATGGCTACACCTTC.

The chain is built from TRBV15 and TRBJ1-2; D is unresolved. V lost 0 bases and J lost 4, with 15 bases in between. The CDR3 consists of 16 residues. Germline CDR1 LNHNV, CDR2 YYDKDF (reference sequence). The CDR3 DNA sequence: TGTGCCACCAGCAGAGATGAAGTTCAGTATGGCTATGGCTACACCTTC. Encoded protein: CATSRDEVQYGYGYTF.

For the CDR3, the DNA is TGTGCCAGCAGCTCCACGACAGCTGCTCTGGGCTACACCTTC. As protein: CASSSTTAALGYTF. V usage is TRBV5-4 and J usage is TRBJ1-2; D possibly corresponds to TRBD1 (5 bases). CDR3 size: 14 residues. Trimming left V 3 bases short and J 8 bases short, with 17 bases between. The germline V gene encodes CDR1 SGHNT and CDR2 YYREEE (reference sequence).

This clone appeared once. The chain joins TRBV27 to TRBJ2-5; 7 bases line up with TRBD1. V gave up 4 bases and J gave up 2 bases; unmatched junction bases: 1. This CDR3 comprises 13 residues. The germline CDR1 and CDR2 sequences are MNHEY and SMNVEV (reference sequence). This CDR3 is CASSSGQQETQYF. The CDR3 nucleotides read TGTGCCAGCAGTTCGGGACAGCAAGAGACCCAGTACTTC.

The chain joins TRBV27 to TRBJ1-2; TRBD1 is a possible D gene (5 bases). The CDR3 spans 13 residues. CDR1 and CDR2 (germline): MNHEY, SMNVEV (reference sequence). The V and J ends lost 4 bases and 2 bases respectively, with 8 bases between them. CDR3: CASSSEGNYGYTF. In DNA form, the CDR3 reads TGTGCCAGCAGTTCGGAGGGGAACTATGGCTACACCTTC.

J is TRBJ2-2 and V is TRBV19, with 11 bases identical to TRBD2. The CDR3 has 17 residues. Looked up from germline, CDR1 is LNHDA and CDR2 is SQIVND (reference sequence). Trimming at V came to 7 bases and at J to 3 bases, leaving 10 bases not matched to a gene. CDR3 DNA: TGTGCCAGTAAGTTGGGACTAGCGGCAATGGACACCGGGGAGCTGTTTTTT. As protein: CASKLGLAAMDTGELFF.

The chain is built from TRBV5-6 and TRBJ2-7, with 9 nucleotides matching TRBD2. CDR1 is SGHDT, CDR2 YYEEEE, per germline. The CDR3 runs 15 residues. V gave up 4 bases and J gave up 5 bases; unmatched junction bases: 10. The DNA of the CDR3 is TGTGCCAGCAGCGAACTTAGCGGGAGATTCGACGAGCAGTACTTC. Protein sequence: CASSELSGRFDEQYF.

V gene TRBV13 combines with J gene TRBJ1-2; D may be TRBD1 (5 bases). The V gene lost 1 base and the J gene lost 4 bases, with 10 bases spanning the gap. The CDR3 extends over 14 amino acids. CDR1 and CDR2 from the germline V gene are PRHDT and FYEKMQ (reference sequence). The CDR3 loop is CASSLAQGLYGYTF. The CDR3, as DNA: TGTGCCAGCAGCTTAGCGCAGGGCCTCTATGGCTACACCTTC. Together with reference TRBV13 and TRBJ1-2, the CDR3 gives the full variable domain: AAGVIQSPRHLIKEKRETATLKCYPIPRHDTVYWYQQGPGQDPQFLISFYEKMQSDKGSIPDRFSAQQFSDYHSELNMSSLELGDSALYFCASSLAQGLYGYTFGSGTRLTVV.

This clone was seen a single time. The chain recombines TRBV5-1 with TRBJ2-5; 9 nucleotides agree with TRBD1. The ends lost 4 bases at V and 3 bases at J; junction bases unmatched: 7. This CDR3 has 15 amino acids. CDR1 is SGHRS and CDR2 is YFSETQ in the germline V gene. Here the CDR3 DNA reads TGCGCCAGCAGCATGTCCGGGACAGGGAAAGAGACCCAGTACTTC. Its translation: CASSMSGTGKETQYF.

The V call is TRBV28, the J call TRBJ2-1; 7 nucleotides match TRBD1. With V trimmed by 6 bases and J by 8 bases, 4 bases remained unmatched. Germline loops: CDR1 MDHEN, CDR2 SYDVKM. The CDR3 contains 12 residues. The CDR3 protein is CASRRQGYEQFF. CDR3 sequence (DNA): TGTGCCAGCAGACGACAGGGCTATGAGCAGTTCTTC.

The V gene is TRBV2, the J gene TRBJ2-2; 13 bases line up with TRBD2. The CDR3 runs 16 residues. Looked up from germline, CDR1 is SNHLY and CDR2 is FYNNEI. The junction had 3 bases not matched to a gene; V was cut back by 6 bases and J by 2 bases. CDR3 DNA: TGTGCCAGCAGACGGACTAGCGGGAGTAACACCGGGGAGCTGTTTTTT. Its translation: CASRRTSGSNTGELFF.

The V gene is TRBV6-5, the J gene TRBJ1-1; possibly TRBD1 for D (5 bases). The CDR3 extends over 14 amino acids. Trimming took 6 bases from V and 1 from J, leaving 12 bases between them. Looked up from germline, CDR1 is MNHEY and CDR2 is SVGAGI. CDR3 DNA: TGTGCCAGCAGCCCGAATGACAGGAACACTGAAGCTTTCTTT. It specifies CASSPNDRNTEAFF.

The rearrangement uses TRBV5-6 and TRBJ1-2; tentative D call: TRBD1 (6 bases). The V gene's germline CDR1 is SGHDT and CDR2 YYEEEE. The CDR3 loop spans 13 amino acids. The V end lost 4 bases, the J end lost 1 base, and 8 bases lay between the germline ends. The CDR3, as DNA: TGTGCCAGCAGCCTACAGGGTAACTATGGCTACACCTTC. Residues: CASSLQGNYGYTF.

The V gene is TRBV5-1, the J gene TRBJ1-3; possible D gene TRBD1, 6 bases. CDR3 length: 17 residues. V lost 1 base to trimming and J lost 0 bases, with 14 bases between them. CDR1 is SGHRS, CDR2 YFSETQ, per germline. In nucleotides, the CDR3 is TGCGCCAGCAGCTTGATACAGGGAACAGGCTCTGGAAACACCATATATTTT. Translation gives CASSLIQGTGSGNTIYF.

The chain carries TRBV30 and TRBJ1-5; D remains unclear. V lost 0 bases and J 4 bases, leaving 7 bases between the germline ends. This CDR3 is built from 13 residues. CDR1 is GTSNPN, CDR2 SVGIG, per germline (reference sequence). CDR3 sequence (DNA): TGTGCCTGGAGTGTACTCGGTAATCAGCCCCAGCATTTT. Translation gives CAWSVLGNQPQHF.

This rearrangement joins TRBV5-6 to TRBJ2-7, with 10 bases matching TRBD1. Germline trimming cut 4 bases from V and 5 bases from J; bases unmatched to any gene: 21. The length of the CDR3 is 19 residues. Germline assignment: CDR1 SGHDT and CDR2 YYEEEE. The DNA of the CDR3 is TGTGCCAGCAGCACTTGGGGGACAGGGGCTATTGCGGGGTTTAACGAGCAGTACTTC. This sequence encodes CASSTWGTGAIAGFNEQYF.

The chain joins TRBV5-4 to TRBJ1-4; a weak D match, TRBD1 (6 bases). Germline V gene data show CDR1 as SGHNT and CDR2 as YYREEE (reference sequence). With 4 bases removed from V and 6 bases from J, the gap between germline ends came to 13 bases. The CDR3 extends over 14 amino acids. CDR3 bases: TGTGCCAGCAGCCCGCAGGGGAGGGATGAAAAACTGTTTTTT. Encoded protein: CASSPQGRDEKLFF.

Only a few counts were recorded for this clone. The gene calls are TRBV6-1 and TRBJ1-2; tentative D call: TRBD1 (6 bases). The CDR3 totals 14 residues. Deletions cut 7 bases from V and 4 bases from J, with 16 bases between. The germline CDR1 and CDR2 sequences are MNHNS and SASEGT. The CDR3 sequence is CASNGGAPIYGYTF. CDR3 DNA: TGTGCCAGCAACGGGGGGGCACCCATCTATGGCTACACCTTC.

This chain links TRBV10-2 with TRBJ1-2; D is possibly TRBD1 (6 bases). The CDR3 runs 14 residues. Germline assignment: CDR1 WSHSY and CDR2 SAAADI. Trimming left V 0 bases short and J 4 bases short, with 9 bases between. In DNA, the CDR3 is TGCGCCAGCAGTGAGTCGGGACAACTCTATGGCTACACCTTC. As protein: CASSESGQLYGYTF.

The chain uses TRBV7-2 and TRBJ1-1, with D unclear. With 2 bases removed from V and 5 bases from J, the gap between germline ends came to 9 bases. Looked up from germline, CDR1 is SGHTA and CDR2 is FQGNSA. The CDR3 spans 13 residues. CDR3 in DNA: TGTGCCAGCAGCTTATTTTCGAGGACTGAAGCTTTCTTT. Amino acids: CASSLFSRTEAFF.

The CDR3 DNA sequence: TGTGCCAGCTCACTCTCAATACAGGAGCCCCAGCATTTT. Encoded protein: CASSLSIQEPQHF. The chain carries TRBV18 and TRBJ1-5, with TRBD1 as a possible D gene (5 bases). The V gene's germline CDR1 is KGHSH and CDR2 LQKENI. The length of the CDR3 is 13 residues. Trimming removed 4 bases at V and 8 bases at J, with 12 bases between.

J is TRBJ2-7 and V is TRBV19, with D possibly being TRBD1 (6 bases). The germline V and J ends were trimmed by 1 base and 0 bases, with 10 bases remaining between them. The CDR3 totals 15 residues. Germline V gives CDR1 LNHDA, CDR2 SQIVND (reference sequence). In DNA form, the CDR3 reads TGTGCCAGTAGTATAGCAGCGGACAGCTCCTACGAGCAGTACTTC. Residues: CASSIAADSSYEQYF.